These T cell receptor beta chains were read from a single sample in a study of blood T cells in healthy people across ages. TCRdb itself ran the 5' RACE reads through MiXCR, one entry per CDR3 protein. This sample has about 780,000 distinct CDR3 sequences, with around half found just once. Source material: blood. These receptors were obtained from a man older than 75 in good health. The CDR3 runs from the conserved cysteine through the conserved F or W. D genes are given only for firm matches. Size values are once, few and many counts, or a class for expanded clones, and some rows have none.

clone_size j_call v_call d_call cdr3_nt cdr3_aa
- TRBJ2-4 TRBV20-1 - TGCAGTGCTTCCCAAATGAGGGAGCAGTACTTC CSASQMREQYF
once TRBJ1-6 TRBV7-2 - TGTGCCAGCAGCTTAAGTAGGGATCGATCACCCCTCCACTTT CASSLSRDRSPLHF
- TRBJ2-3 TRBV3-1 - TGTGCCAGCAGCCAACCAGGAGGCACAGATACGGAGTATTTT CASSQPGGTDTEYF
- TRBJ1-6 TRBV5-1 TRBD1 TGCGCCAGCAGCTGGACAGGGAGCCTATTCGATAATTCACCCCTCCACTTT CASSWTGSLFDNSPLHF
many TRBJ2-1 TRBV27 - TGTGCCAGCAGTTCGGGACTCTACAATGAGCAGTTCTTC CASSSGLYNEQFF
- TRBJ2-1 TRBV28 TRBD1 TGTGCCAGCAGTTTACAACAGGGGTTCTACAATGAGCAGTTCTTC CASSLQQGFYNEQFF
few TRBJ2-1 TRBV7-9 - TGTGCCAGCAGCTTACTGGTAGGGGGTACCTACAATGAGCAGTTCTTC CASSLLVGGTYNEQFF
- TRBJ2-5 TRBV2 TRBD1 TGTGCCAGCAGTCCTCCGGACAGGGGCAAAGAGACCCAGTACTTC CASSPPDRGKETQYF
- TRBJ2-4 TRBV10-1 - TGCGCCAGCGCTGTTGGAAGGGGGTTTGAGCAGTACTTC CASAVGRGFEQYF
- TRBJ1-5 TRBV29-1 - TGCAGCGTTAAGATTGCAAGGAATCAGCCCCAGCATTTT CSVKIARNQPQHF
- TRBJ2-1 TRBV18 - TGTGCCAGCTCACCAGTTCCCTCTCGACTAACCGGGAGCTATGAGCAGTTCTTC CASSPVPSRLTGSYEQFF
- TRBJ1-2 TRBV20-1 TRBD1 TGCAGTGCCCAAGACAGGGGGCGGGATGGCTACACCTTC CSAQDRGRDGYTF
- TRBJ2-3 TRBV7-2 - TGTGCCAGCAGCTTTCCGGGGATGTCAGATATGCAGTATTTT CASSFPGMSDMQYF
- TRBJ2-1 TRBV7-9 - TGTGCCAGCAGTATTCTTGGGGACAAAACGGATGAGCAGTTCTTC CASSILGDKTDEQFF
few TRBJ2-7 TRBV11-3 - TGTGCCAGCAGCCGGACAGCTACCGGCTCCTACGAGCAGTACTTC CASSRTATGSYEQYF
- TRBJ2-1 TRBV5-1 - TGCGCCAGCATGTCCCAGAATGAGCAGTTCTTC CASMSQNEQFF
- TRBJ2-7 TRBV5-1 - TGCGCCAGCAGCTTGGCGGGACGGAACTACGAGCAGTACTTC CASSLAGRNYEQYF
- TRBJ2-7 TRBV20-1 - TGCAGTGCTAGTGATGGGTGGACTACCTACGAGCAGTACTTC CSASDGWTTYEQYF
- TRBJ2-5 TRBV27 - TGTGCCAGCGCCCTAACTCTAGCGAGGCGGGCCGAGACCCAGTACTTC CASALTLARRAETQYF
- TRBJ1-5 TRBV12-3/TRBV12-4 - TGTGCCAGCAGTTTAAAGGACTCGGGGCAGCCCCAGCATTTT CASSLKDSGQPQHF
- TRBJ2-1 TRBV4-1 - TGCGCCAGCAGCCAAGAGGGAGCGTCCTACAATGAGCAGTTCTTC CASSQEGASYNEQFF
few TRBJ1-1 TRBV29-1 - TGCAGCGTCGGTCCGAACACTGAAGCTTTCTTT CSVGPNTEAFF
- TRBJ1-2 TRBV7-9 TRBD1 TGTGCCAGCATCGAGACAGGGCGTCAAATCTATGGCTACACCTTC CASIETGRQIYGYTF
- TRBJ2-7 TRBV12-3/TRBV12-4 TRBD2 TGTGCCAGCAGTTCCCTATCTAGCGGGAGGTTCCACGAGCAGTACTTC CASSSLSSGRFHEQYF
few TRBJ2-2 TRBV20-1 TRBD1 TGCAGTGCCCCAGACAGGGGACCACCGAACACCGGGGAGCTGTTTTTT CSAPDRGPPNTGELFF
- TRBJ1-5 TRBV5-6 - TGTGCCAGCAGCTTAGGTTCGGGGTTCGAGCCCCAGCATTTT CASSLGSGFEPQHF
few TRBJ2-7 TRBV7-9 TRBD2 TGTGCCAGCAGTCCGGGACTAGTCGACGAGCAGTACTTC CASSPGLVDEQYF
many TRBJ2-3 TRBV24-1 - TGTGCCACCAGTGATCGGGGCAAAATATTGGATACGCAGTATTTT CATSDRGKILDTQYF
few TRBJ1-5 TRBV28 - TGTGCCAGCAGCTCCGGGCCTCATCCGGGTCAGCCCCAGCATTTT CASSSGPHPGQPQHF
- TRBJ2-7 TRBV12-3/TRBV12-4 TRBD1 TGTGCCAGCAGTGCCGGACAGGGGCTCGAGCAGTACTTC CASSAGQGLEQYF
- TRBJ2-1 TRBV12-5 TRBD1 TGTGCTAGTGGGCCGGGACAGGGCTCCTACAATGAGCAGTTCTTC CASGPGQGSYNEQFF
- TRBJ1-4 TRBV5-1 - TGCGCCAGCGGACCGGGTGGGGCTAATGAAAAACTGTTTTTT CASGPGGANEKLFF
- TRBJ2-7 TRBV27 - TGTGCCAGCATGCGGGTTAGCGGAAACTTCGACTACGAGCAGTACTTC CASMRVSGNFDYEQYF
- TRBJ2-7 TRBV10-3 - TGTGCCATCAGTGAGTCATACCCGTTTGAGCAGTACTTC CAISESYPFEQYF
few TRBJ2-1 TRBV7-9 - TGTGCCAGCAGTTTAGTTAGGGGATCCGTATACAATGAGCAGTTCTTC CASSLVRGSVYNEQFF
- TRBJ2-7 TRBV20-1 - TGCAGTGCTAGAGAGGGGGAGCGAAACTACGAGCAGTACTTC CSAREGERNYEQYF
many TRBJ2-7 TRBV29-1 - TGCAGCGTGGGAGCAGCACTCCTCGTCGAGCAGTACTTC CSVGAALLVEQYF
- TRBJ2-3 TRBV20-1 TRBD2 TGCAGTGCTAGCGAAGGACTAGCGGGGGGCACAGATACGCAGTATTTT CSASEGLAGGTDTQYF
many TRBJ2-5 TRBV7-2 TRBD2 TGTGCCAGCAGCTCGGGGACTAGCGGGAGTCGTATAGAGACCCAGTACTTC CASSSGTSGSRIETQYF
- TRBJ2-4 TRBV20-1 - TGCAGTGCTGATAATCCTGAGAGTCCCCAAAACATTCAGTACTTC CSADNPESPQNIQYF
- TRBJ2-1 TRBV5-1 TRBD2 TGCGCCAGCAGCTTCAATAGCGGGAGCACCTACAATGAGCAGTTCTTC CASSFNSGSTYNEQFF
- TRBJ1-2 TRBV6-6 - TGTGCCAGCAGTTACTCTGCGGCTGGCTACACCTTC CASSYSAAGYTF
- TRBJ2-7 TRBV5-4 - TGTGCCAGCAGCAGCGACCCAGGGGGGAGCTACGAGCAGTACTTC CASSSDPGGSYEQYF
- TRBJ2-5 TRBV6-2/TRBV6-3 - TGTGCCAGCAGTGACCCTAACGGGAAAAAGACCCAGTACTTC CASSDPNGKKTQYF
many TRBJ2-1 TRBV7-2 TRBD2 TGTGCCAGCAGCCCTAATAGCGGGAGCTCCTACAATGAGCAGTTCTTC CASSPNSGSSYNEQFF
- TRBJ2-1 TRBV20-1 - TGCAGCTCCCGGGAAGGCGGGGAGATCTACAATGAGCAGTTCTTC CSSREGGEIYNEQFF
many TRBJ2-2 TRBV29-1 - TGCAGCGTTGCCGACAGACCCACCGGGGAGCTGTTTTTT CSVADRPTGELFF
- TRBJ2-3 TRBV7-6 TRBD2 TGTGCCAGCAGCTTAGCCCCGATTCCCCAAGCGGGGGGCGCAGATACGCAGTATTTT CASSLAPIPQAGGADTQYF
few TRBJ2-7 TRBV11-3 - TGTGCCAGCAGCATACAAACCTACGAGCAGTACTTC CASSIQTYEQYF
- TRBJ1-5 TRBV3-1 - TGTGCCAGCAGCCAAGCCGGGAGCAATCAGCCCCAGCATTTT CASSQAGSNQPQHF
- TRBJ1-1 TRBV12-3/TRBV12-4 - TGTGCCAGCAGTTTACTTGGAGGGGCGAACACTGAAGCTTTCTTT CASSLLGGANTEAFF
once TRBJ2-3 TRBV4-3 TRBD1 TGCGCCAGCAGCCACCCTTCAGAACCCGGGACAGGGGCGGCAGATACGCAGTATTTT CASSHPSEPGTGAADTQYF